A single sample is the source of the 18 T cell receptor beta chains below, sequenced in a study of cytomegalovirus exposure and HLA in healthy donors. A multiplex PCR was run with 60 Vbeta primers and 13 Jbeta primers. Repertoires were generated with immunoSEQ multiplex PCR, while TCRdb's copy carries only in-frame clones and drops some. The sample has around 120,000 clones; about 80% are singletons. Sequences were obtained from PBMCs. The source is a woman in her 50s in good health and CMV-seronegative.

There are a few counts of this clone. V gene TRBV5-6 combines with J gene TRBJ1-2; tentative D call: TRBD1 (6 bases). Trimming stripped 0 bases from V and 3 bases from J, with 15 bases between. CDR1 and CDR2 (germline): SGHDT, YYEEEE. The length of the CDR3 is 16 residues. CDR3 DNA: TGTGCCAGCAGCTTGGGGGGGCAAGTCAGGGACTATGGCTACACCTTC. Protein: CASSLGGQVRDYGYTF.

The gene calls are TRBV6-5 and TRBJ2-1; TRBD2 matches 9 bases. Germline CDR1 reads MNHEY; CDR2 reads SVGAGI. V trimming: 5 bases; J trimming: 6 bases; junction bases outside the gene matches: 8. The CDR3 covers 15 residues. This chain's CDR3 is CASSNPGLAPNEQFF. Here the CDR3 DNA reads TGTGCCAGCAGTAACCCGGGACTAGCTCCCAATGAGCAGTTCTTC.

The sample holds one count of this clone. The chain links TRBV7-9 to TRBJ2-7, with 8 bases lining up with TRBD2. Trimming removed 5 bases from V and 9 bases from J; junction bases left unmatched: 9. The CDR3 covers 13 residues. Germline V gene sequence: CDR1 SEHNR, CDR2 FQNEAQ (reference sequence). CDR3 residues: CASSPAGGLGQYV. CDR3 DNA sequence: TGTGCCAGCAGCCCGGCGGGGGGACTCGGGCAGTACGTC.

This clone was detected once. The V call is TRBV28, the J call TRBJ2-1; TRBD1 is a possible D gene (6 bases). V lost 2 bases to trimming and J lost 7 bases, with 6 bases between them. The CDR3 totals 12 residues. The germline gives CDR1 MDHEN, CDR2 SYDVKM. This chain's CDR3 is CASSLTGNEQFF. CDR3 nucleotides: TGTGCCAGCAGTTTAACAGGGAATGAGCAGTTCTTC.

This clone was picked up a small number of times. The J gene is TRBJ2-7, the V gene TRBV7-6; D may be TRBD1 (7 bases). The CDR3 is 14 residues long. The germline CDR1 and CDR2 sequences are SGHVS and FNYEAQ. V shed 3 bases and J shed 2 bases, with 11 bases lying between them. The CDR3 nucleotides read TGTGCCAGCAGCTTGCGGGACAGAGCCTACGAGCAGTACTTC. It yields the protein CASSLRDRAYEQYF. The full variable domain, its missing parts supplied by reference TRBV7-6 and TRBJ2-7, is GAGVSQSPRYKVTKRGQDVALRCDPISGHVSLYWYRQALGQGPEFLTYFNYEAQQDKSGLPNDRFSAERPEGSISTLTIQRTEQRDSAMYRCASSLRDRAYEQYFGPGTRLTVT.

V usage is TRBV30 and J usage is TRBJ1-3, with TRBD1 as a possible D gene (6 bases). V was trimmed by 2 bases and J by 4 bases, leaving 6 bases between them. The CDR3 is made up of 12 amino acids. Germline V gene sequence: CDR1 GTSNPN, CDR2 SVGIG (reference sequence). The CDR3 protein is CAWSQGGNTIYF. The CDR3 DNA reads TGTGCCTGGAGTCAGGGGGGAAACACCATATATTTT. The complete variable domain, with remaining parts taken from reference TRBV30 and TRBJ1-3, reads SQTIHQWPATLVQPVGSPLSLECTVEGTSNPNLYWYRQAAGRGLQLLFYSVGIGQISSEVPQNLSASRPQDRQFILSSKKLLLSDSGFYLCAWSQGGNTIYFGEGSWLTVV.

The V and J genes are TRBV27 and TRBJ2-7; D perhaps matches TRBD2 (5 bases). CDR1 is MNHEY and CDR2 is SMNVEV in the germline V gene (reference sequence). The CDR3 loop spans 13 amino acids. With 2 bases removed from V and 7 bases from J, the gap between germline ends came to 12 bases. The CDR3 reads CASSLLGSGEQYF. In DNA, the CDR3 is TGTGCCAGCAGTTTACTAGGCTCGGGGGAGCAGTACTTC.

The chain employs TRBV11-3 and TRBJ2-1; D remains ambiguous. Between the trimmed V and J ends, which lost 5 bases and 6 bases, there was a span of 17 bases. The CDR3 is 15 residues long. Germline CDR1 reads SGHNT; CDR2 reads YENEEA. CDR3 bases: TGTGCCAGCAGCAACCGGGTCAACGACTTCAATGAGCAGTTCTTC. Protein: CASSNRVNDFNEQFF.

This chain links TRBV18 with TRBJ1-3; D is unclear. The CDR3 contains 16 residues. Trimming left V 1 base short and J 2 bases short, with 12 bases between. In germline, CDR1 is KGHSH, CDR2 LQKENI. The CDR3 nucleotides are TGTGCCAGCTCACCACTGGGCATGAGGGCTGGAAACACCATATATTTT. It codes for CASSPLGMRAGNTIYF.

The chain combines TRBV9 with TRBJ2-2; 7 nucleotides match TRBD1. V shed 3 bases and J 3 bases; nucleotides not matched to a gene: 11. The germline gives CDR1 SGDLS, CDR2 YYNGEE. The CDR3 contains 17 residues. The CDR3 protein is CASSAPTGSLDTGELFF. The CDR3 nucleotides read TGTGCCAGCAGCGCTCCGACAGGGTCTTTAGACACCGGGGAGCTGTTTTTT.

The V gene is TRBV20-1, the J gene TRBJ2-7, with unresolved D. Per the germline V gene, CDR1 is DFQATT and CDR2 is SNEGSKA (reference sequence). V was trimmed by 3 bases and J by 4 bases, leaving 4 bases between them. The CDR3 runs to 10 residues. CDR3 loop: CSASLYEQYF. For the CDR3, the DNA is TGCAGTGCTAGCCTATACGAGCAGTACTTC.

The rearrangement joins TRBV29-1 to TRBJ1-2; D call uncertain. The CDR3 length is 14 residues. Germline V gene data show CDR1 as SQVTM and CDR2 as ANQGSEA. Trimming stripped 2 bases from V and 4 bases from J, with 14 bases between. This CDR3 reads CSVESWEGTYGYTF. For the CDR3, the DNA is TGCAGCGTTGAAAGCTGGGAGGGAACCTATGGCTACACCTTC.

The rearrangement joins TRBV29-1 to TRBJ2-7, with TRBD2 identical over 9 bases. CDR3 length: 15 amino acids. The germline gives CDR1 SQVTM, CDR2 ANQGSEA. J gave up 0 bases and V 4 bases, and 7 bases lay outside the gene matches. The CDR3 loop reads CSVVGTSRSSYEQYF. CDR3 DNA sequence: TGCAGCGTTGTGGGGACTAGCCGAAGCTCCTACGAGCAGTACTTC.

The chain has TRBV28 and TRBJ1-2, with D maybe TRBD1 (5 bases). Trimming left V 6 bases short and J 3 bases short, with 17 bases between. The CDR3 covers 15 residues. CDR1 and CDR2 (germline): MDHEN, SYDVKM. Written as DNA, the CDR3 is TGTGCCAGCAGGGTCGGGGGGAGGATTGACTATGGCTACACCTTC. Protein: CASRVGGRIDYGYTF.

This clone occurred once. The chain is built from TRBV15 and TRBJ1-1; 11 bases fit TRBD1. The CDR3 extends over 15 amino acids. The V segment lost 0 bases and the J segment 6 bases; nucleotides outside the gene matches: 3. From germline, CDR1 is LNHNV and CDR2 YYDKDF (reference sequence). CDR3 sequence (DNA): TGTGCCACCAGCAGAGATCTGGACAGGGGGCCTGAAGCTTTCTTT. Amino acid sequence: CATSRDLDRGPEAFF. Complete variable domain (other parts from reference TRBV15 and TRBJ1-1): DAMVIQNPRYQVTQFGKPVTLSCSQTLNHNVMYWYQQKSSQAPKLLFHYYDKDFNNEADTPDNFQSRRPNTSFCFLDIRSPGLGDTAMYLCATSRDLDRGPEAFFGQGTRLTVV.

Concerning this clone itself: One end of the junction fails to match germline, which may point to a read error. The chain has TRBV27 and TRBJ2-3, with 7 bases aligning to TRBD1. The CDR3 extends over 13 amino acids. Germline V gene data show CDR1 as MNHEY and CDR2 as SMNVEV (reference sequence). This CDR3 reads CASSIAGTVTQYF. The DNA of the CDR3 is TGTGCCAGCAGTATCGCCGGGACAGTTACGCAGTATTTT.

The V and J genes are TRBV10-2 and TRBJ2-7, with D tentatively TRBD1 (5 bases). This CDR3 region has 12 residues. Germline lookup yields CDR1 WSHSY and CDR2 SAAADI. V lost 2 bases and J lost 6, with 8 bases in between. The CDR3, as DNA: TGCGCCAGCAGTGAGCAGGGCCTCGAGCAGTACGTC. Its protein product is CASSEQGLEQYV.

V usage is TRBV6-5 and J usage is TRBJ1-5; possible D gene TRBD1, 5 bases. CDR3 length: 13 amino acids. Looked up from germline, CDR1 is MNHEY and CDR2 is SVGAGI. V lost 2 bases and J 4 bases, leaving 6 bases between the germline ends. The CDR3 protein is CASSYRQNQPQHF. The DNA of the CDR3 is TGTGCCAGCAGTTACCGACAGAATCAGCCCCAGCATTTT.